What follows are 29 T cell receptor beta chains derived from one specimen sequenced in a study of a mutant IDH1 vaccine in newly diagnosed glioma (dated by TCRdb to 2020 to 2023). Explained via the paper, the time point label denotes: baseline, week 1 (first vaccination visit). According to the study, the label for this sample's treatment or condition signals: pre-vaccination baseline after standard-of-care therapy. Library generation was performed with the immunoSEQ multiplex PCR assay. The source is immuneACCESS, and TCRdb retained only in-frame sequences with V and J called. Part of the clones is not carried over; for the studies checked, unresolved V genes explain less than half of this, and the remainder is unexplained. A total of 60,000 to 85,000 clones appear in this sample, 70% to 80% of them only once. Over 8% of the sample is taken by the ten largest. The sample was PBMCs, taken from a glioma patient treated with radiotherapy, temozolomide or both. These receptor sequences come from a man in his forties or fifties with glioma.

The CDR3 nucleotides are TGTGCCAGCAGCCCCCGGGGAAGCCTCTCCTACAATGAGCAGTTCTTC. It specifies CASSPRGSLSYNEQFF. The chain couples TRBV7-9 to TRBJ2-1; weak D call: TRBD2 (5 bases). Germline CDR1 reads SEHNR; CDR2 reads FQNEAQ (reference sequence). Trimming removed 5 bases at V and 0 bases at J, with 14 bases between. The CDR3 has 16 residues.

This sequence joins TRBV2 and TRBJ1-4; D is ambiguous. The CDR3 length is 16 residues. CDR1 is SNHLY and CDR2 is FYNNEI in the germline V gene. V was shortened by 2 bases and J by 2 bases, with 12 bases between the two germline ends. The CDR3 DNA is TGTGCCAGCAGTGAATATGGGAGGGCCACTAATGAAAAACTGTTTTTT. Protein: CASSEYGRATNEKLFF.

This clone turned up a few times. The gene calls are TRBV12-5 and TRBJ2-1; TRBD2 matches at 7 bases. Germline V gene data show CDR1 as LGHNT and CDR2 as FRNRAP. V gave up 1 base and J gave up 9 bases; unmatched junction bases: 12. There are 16 residues in the CDR3. Written as DNA, the CDR3 is TGTGCTAGTGGTTTGGGGGGTACATCACTAGCGCCTGAGCAGTTCTTC. As protein: CASGLGGTSLAPEQFF.

This clone has just one count. J is TRBJ1-1 and V is TRBV4-3; 10 bases fit TRBD1. With 3 bases clipped from V and 3 bases from J, the junction kept 4 bases outside the gene matches. Germline lookup yields CDR1 LGHNA and CDR2 YSLEER. This CDR3 is built from 15 residues. CDR3 in amino acids: CASSQLDRGHTEAFF. In DNA, the CDR3 is TGCGCCAGCAGCCAGTTAGACAGGGGGCACACTGAAGCTTTCTTT.

The V and J genes are TRBV7-2 and TRBJ2-7; 8 positions match TRBD2. Looked up from germline, CDR1 is SGHTA and CDR2 is FQGNSA. The CDR3 has 15 residues. V lost 4 bases to trimming and J lost 3 bases; unmatched junction nucleotides: 8. The CDR3 bases are TGTGCCAGCAGCTCCCGGGGGGGCGGAGACTACGAGCAGTACTTC. Its translation: CASSSRGGGDYEQYF. The variable domain in full, with the rest retrieved from reference TRBV7-2 and TRBJ2-7, is GAGVSQSPSNKVTEKGKDVELRCDPISGHTALYWYRQSLGQGLEFLIYFQGNSAPDKSGLPSDRFSAERTGGSVSTLTIQRTQQEDSAVYLCASSSRGGGDYEQYFGPGTRLTVT.

The CDR3 reads CASSLHGGDNEQFF. The CDR3 DNA follows: TGTGCCAGCAGCTTACACGGCGGAGACAATGAGCAGTTCTTC. The chain joins TRBV7-9 to TRBJ2-1; no clear D gene. The CDR3 extends over 14 amino acids. Germline assignment: CDR1 SEHNR and CDR2 FQNEAQ (reference sequence). Deletions cut 2 bases from V and 5 bases from J, with 10 bases between.

This clone appeared once. The CDR3: CASSQTPSYGYTF. The CDR3 DNA is TGTGCCAGCAGCCAAACTCCCAGCTATGGCTACACCTTC. The rearrangement uses TRBV5-5 and TRBJ1-2, with unresolved D. V was trimmed by 4 bases and J by 4 bases, leaving 11 bases between them. From germline, CDR1 is SGHKS and CDR2 YYEKEE (reference sequence). The CDR3 length is 13 residues.

The chain couples TRBV7-2 to TRBJ1-2; 7 bases are a match to TRBD1. There are 13 residues in the CDR3. Unmatched junction bases numbered 4, after V lost 1 base and J lost 8 bases. CDR1 is SGHTA, CDR2 FQGNSA, per germline. CDR3 protein: CASSLDRGRGYTF. CDR3 nucleotides: TGTGCCAGCAGCTTAGACAGGGGAAGAGGCTACACCTTC.

The genes are TRBV19 and TRBJ1-2; unclear D gene. V lost 1 base to trimming and J lost 4 bases, with 13 bases between them. CDR1 is LNHDA and CDR2 is SQIVND in the germline V gene (reference sequence). The CDR3 runs 15 residues. CDR3 nucleotides: TGTGCCAGTAGTATAGGGGGTCGCCTCGTCTATGGCTACACCTTC. Residues: CASSIGGRLVYGYTF.

The V call is TRBV7-2, the J call TRBJ1-3; D gene uncertain. CDR1 and CDR2 (germline): SGHTA, FQGNSA. V dropped 0 bases and J dropped 0 bases, with 12 bases sitting between them. The CDR3 contains 17 residues. This chain's CDR3 is CASSLAVQLISGNTIYF. CDR3 coding DNA: TGTGCCAGCAGCTTAGCTGTACAGCTTATCTCTGGAAACACCATATATTTT.

This sequence joins TRBV6-4 and TRBJ2-1, with 11 bases that match TRBD1. V was clipped by 2 bases and J by 6 bases; unmatched bases: 0. CDR1 is MRHNA, CDR2 SNTAGT, per germline. This CDR3 has 14 amino acids. The DNA for the CDR3 is TGTGCCAGCAGTGACGGACAGGGGGCCAATGAGCAGTTCTTC. Translated, it gives CASSDGQGANEQFF.

This clone was seen once. V gene TRBV30 combines with J gene TRBJ1-6, with 7 bases matching TRBD1. Germline loops: CDR1 GTSNPN, CDR2 SVGIG (reference sequence). The CDR3 is made up of 14 amino acids. With 2 bases clipped from V and 4 bases from J, the junction kept 2 bases outside the gene matches. The CDR3 bases are TGTGCCTGGAGTACAGGGGTTTATAATTCACCCCTCCACTTT. Translated, it gives CAWSTGVYNSPLHF.

The rearrangement links TRBV19 to TRBJ2-7; TRBD1 matches 9 bases. This CDR3 is 13 amino acids long. From germline, CDR1 is LNHDA and CDR2 SQIVND (reference sequence). V lost 6 bases to trimming and J lost 5 bases; unmatched junction nucleotides: 5. The CDR3 here is CASRGQGQNEQYF. CDR3 in DNA: TGTGCCAGTAGGGGACAGGGACAAAACGAGCAGTACTTC.

This chain joins TRBV5-1 and TRBJ2-3, with D perhaps matching TRBD1 or TRBD2 (5 bases each). Trimming shortened V by 2 bases and J by 7 bases, and 11 bases separated the two germline ends. Germline assignment: CDR1 SGHRS and CDR2 YFSETQ. This CDR3 is built from 13 residues. The CDR3 region is CASSFEGHNTQYF. The CDR3 DNA follows: TGCGCCAGCAGCTTCGAGGGGCATAATACGCAGTATTTT.

J is TRBJ2-5 and V is TRBV6-1, with D unresolved. Trimming pared 6 bases from V and 5 bases from J, leaving 10 bases between. The CDR3 is 12 residues long. Per germline, CDR1 MNHNS and CDR2 SASEGT. The CDR3 is CASSRQEETQYF. The CDR3 DNA reads TGTGCCAGCAGCCGCCAGGAGGAGACCCAGTACTTC.

The chain combines TRBV29-1 with TRBJ1-2; D ambiguous. The V end was cut by 0 bases, the J end by 7 bases, with 6 bases between. This CDR3 is 11 amino acids long. Germline CDR1 is SQVTM and CDR2 is ANQGSEA. CDR3 bases: TGCAGCGTTGAAGAGGGGTTTGGCTACACCTTC. This codes for CSVEEGFGYTF. Variable domain in full (rest from reference TRBV29-1 and TRBJ1-2): SAVISQKPSRDICQRGTSLTIQCQVDSQVTMMFWYRQQPGQSLTLIATANQGSEATYESGFVIDKFPISRPNLTFSTLTVSNMSPEDSSIYLCSVEEGFGYTFGSGTRLTVV.

The V gene is TRBV6-6, the J gene TRBJ2-1; no clear D gene. From germline, CDR1 is MNHNY and CDR2 SVGAGI (reference sequence). CDR3 length: 12 amino acids. V was trimmed by 0 bases and J by 9 bases, leaving 6 bases between them. CDR3 residues: CASSYSAVEQFF. The CDR3 DNA follows: TGTGCCAGCAGTTACTCGGCGGTTGAGCAGTTCTTC.

The rearrangement uses TRBV19 and TRBJ2-5; D remains unclear. The CDR3 covers 13 residues. CDR1 and CDR2 (germline): LNHDA, SQIVND (reference sequence). The ends were cut back, 5 bases at V and 4 bases at J, with 11 bases in the middle. The CDR3 DNA reads TGTGCCAGTAGTCCCGGTATAGGAGAGACCCAGTACTTC. Protein: CASSPGIGETQYF.

This chain links TRBV7-8 with TRBJ2-1; 10 positions agree with TRBD1. After removal of 5 bases from V and 13 bases from J, the junction contained 8 bases not matched to a gene. Germline assignment: CDR1 SGHVS and CDR2 FQNEAQ. This CDR3 spans 13 amino acids. The CDR3 sequence is CASSLLDRGAQFF. The CDR3, as DNA: TGTGCCAGCAGCCTACTGGACAGGGGGGCCCAGTTCTTC.

V usage is TRBV5-1 and J usage is TRBJ1-3; a weak D match, TRBD1 (5 bases). Deletions cut 1 base from V and 1 base from J, with 12 bases between. The CDR3 has 16 amino acids. From germline, CDR1 is SGHRS and CDR2 YFSETQ. The CDR3 DNA follows: TGCGCCAGCAGCTTGAGCGGGGGAACTTCTGGAAACACCATATATTTT. Its protein product is CASSLSGGTSGNTIYF.

This sequence joins TRBV6-5 and TRBJ2-2; maybe TRBD1 (6 bases). Trimming cost V 8 bases and J 3 bases, with 13 bases left between them. This CDR3 has 14 residues. CDR1 and CDR2 (germline): MNHEY, SVGAGI. CDR3 bases: TGTGCCAGCTCCCGGGACACACACACCGGGGAGCTGTTTTTT. This translates into CASSRDTHTGELFF.

The chain has TRBV7-2 and TRBJ2-7; 8 positions match TRBD2. This CDR3 is 16 amino acids long. CDR1 and CDR2 from the germline V gene are SGHTA and FQGNSA. V shed 1 base, J shed 0 bases, and the junction held 5 bases outside the gene matches. Here the CDR3 DNA reads TGTGCCAGCAGCTTAGACGGGGGGGAGAGCTCCTACGAGCAGTACTTC. Encoded protein: CASSLDGGESSYEQYF.

Only a few counts were recorded for this clone. The chain uses TRBV5-8 and TRBJ1-1; D gene uncertain. The length of the CDR3 is 13 residues. Trimming removed 0 bases from V and 4 bases from J, with 7 bases in between. The germline V gene has CDR1 SGHTS and CDR2 YDEGEE. The CDR3 region has the DNA TGTGCCAGCAGCTTGGGTGTTGCCACTGAAGCTTTCTTT. Amino acid sequence: CASSLGVATEAFF.

V is TRBV5-3 and J is TRBJ2-7, with D possibly being TRBD1 or TRBD2 (5 bases each). Being an ORF, TRBV5-3 has a function that is uncertain. This CDR3 comprises 12 residues. V lost 8 bases, J lost 0 bases, and 9 bases lay in between. CDR3 nucleotides: TGTGCCAGGGGACCGAGCTCCTACGAGCAGTACTTC. Translated: CARGPSSYEQYF.

The chain is built from TRBV11-1 and TRBJ2-7; D possibly matches TRBD1 or TRBD2 (5 bases each). V lost 1 base, J lost 4 bases, and 8 bases lay in between. Germline V CDR1 and CDR2: SGHAT, FQDESV (reference sequence). The CDR3 consists of 13 residues. The CDR3 is CASSLVWGYEQYF. Written as DNA, the CDR3 is TGTGCCAGCAGCTTAGTTTGGGGGTACGAGCAGTACTTC. Supplemented by reference TRBV11-1 and TRBJ2-7, the full variable domain reads EAEVAQSPRYKITEKSQAVAFWCDPISGHATLYWYRQILGQGPELLVQFQDESVVDDSQLPKDRFSAERLKGVDSTLKIQPAELGDSAMYLCASSLVWGYEQYFGPGTRLTVT.

This sequence joins TRBV2 and TRBJ2-2; D gene uncertain. The V end was cut by 5 bases, the J end by 0 bases, with 19 bases between. CDR3 length equals 18 residues. CDR1 is SNHLY, CDR2 FYNNEI, per germline. CDR3 residues: CASSPRRLGGANTGELFF. The CDR3 region has the DNA TGTGCCAGCAGTCCCCGTCGTCTAGGCGGAGCGAACACCGGGGAGCTGTTTTTT. The whole variable domain, filled in from reference TRBV2 and TRBJ2-2, reads EPEVTQTPSHQVTQMGQEVILRCVPISNHLYFYWYRQILGQKVEFLVSFYNNEISEKSEIFDDQFSVERPDGSNFTLKIRSTKLEDSAMYFCASSPRRLGGANTGELFFGEGSRLTVL.

The chain links TRBV6-1 to TRBJ1-3; possible D gene TRBD1, 5 bases. V lost 9 bases and J 4 bases, leaving 13 bases between the germline ends. The length of the CDR3 is 13 residues. CDR1 MNHNS and CDR2 SASEGT come from the germline V gene. The DNA of the CDR3 is TGTGCCAGTGGGGACGGGGTCGGAAACACCATATATTTT. Protein sequence: CASGDGVGNTIYF.

The rearrangement links TRBV11-2 to TRBJ2-1, with 7 bases that match TRBD1. CDR1 and CDR2 (germline): SGHAT, FQNNGV. The CDR3 contains 19 residues. Unmatched junction bases numbered 20, after V lost 3 bases and J lost 6 bases. CDR3 coding DNA: TGTGCCAGCAGCTTGGTGACCCCCGGGACAGAGTTTTTCCGCAATGAGCAGTTCTTC. Translation gives CASSLVTPGTEFFRNEQFF. Looking up the rest from reference TRBV11-2 and TRBJ2-1 gives the full variable domain: EAGVAQSPRYKIIEKRQSVAFWCNPISGHATLYWYQQILGQGPKLLIQFQNNGVVDDSQLPKDRFSAERLKGVDSTLKIQPAKLEDSAVYLCASSLVTPGTEFFRNEQFFGPGTRLTVL.

V is TRBV28 and J is TRBJ1-2; no clear D. With 4 bases removed from V and 4 bases from J, the gap between germline ends came to 7 bases. Germline V gene lookup returns CDR1 MDHEN and CDR2 SYDVKM. This CDR3 comprises 12 residues. The CDR3 DNA reads as TGTGCCAGCAGTTCGGAGTCCTATGGCTACACCTTC. This translates into CASSSESYGYTF.